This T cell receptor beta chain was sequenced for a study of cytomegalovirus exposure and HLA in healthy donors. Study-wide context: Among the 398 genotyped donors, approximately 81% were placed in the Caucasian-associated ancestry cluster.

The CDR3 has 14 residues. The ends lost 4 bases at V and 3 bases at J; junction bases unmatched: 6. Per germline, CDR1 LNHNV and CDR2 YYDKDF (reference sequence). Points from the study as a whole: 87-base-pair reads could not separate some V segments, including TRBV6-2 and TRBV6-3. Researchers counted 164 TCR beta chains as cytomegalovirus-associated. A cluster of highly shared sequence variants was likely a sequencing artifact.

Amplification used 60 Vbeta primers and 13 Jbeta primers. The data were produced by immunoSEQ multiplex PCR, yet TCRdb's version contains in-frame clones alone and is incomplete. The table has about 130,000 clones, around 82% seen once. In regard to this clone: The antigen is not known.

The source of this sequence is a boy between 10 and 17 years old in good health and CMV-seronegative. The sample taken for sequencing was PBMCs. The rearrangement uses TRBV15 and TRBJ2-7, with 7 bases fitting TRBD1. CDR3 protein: CATSTRDRGYEQYF. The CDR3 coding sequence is TGTGCCACCAGCACACGGGACAGAGGCTACGAGCAGTACTTC.